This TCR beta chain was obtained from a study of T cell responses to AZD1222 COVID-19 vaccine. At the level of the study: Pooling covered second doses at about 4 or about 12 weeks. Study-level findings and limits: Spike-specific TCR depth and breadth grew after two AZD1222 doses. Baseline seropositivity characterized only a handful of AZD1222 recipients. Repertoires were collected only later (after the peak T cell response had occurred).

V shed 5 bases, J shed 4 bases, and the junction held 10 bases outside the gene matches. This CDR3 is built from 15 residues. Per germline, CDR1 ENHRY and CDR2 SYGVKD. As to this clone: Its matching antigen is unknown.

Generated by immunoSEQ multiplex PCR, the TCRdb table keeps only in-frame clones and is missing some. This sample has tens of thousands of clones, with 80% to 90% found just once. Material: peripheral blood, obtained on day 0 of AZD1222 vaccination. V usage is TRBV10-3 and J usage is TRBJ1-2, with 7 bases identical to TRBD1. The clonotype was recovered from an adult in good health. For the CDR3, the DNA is TGTGCCATCAGTTCTTCCGGGACAGCACCCTATGGCTACACCTTC. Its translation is CAISSSGTAPYGYTF.